This T cell receptor beta chain was sequenced during a study of molecular identifiers for immune sequencing clone quantification. Ten or more counts support this clonotype. TCRdb redid the calling of the PCR reads with MiXCR, one entry per CDR3 protein. This sample yields about 300,000 distinct CDR3 sequences, of which over 20% are seen a single time; more than 0.8% belongs to the top ten. The ends were cut back, 7 bases at V and 2 bases at J, with 6 bases in the middle. Germline loops: CDR1 SGHAT, CDR2 FQNNGV. CDR3 length: 12 amino acids. The TCR comes from a human donor in good health. Some libraries in this study had Jurkat cell RNA spiked in. The V call is TRBV11-2, the J call TRBJ1-3; D ambiguous. Sequences were obtained from naive CD8+ T cells from blood, with Jurkat cell RNA spiked in. Specified subset: FACS-sorted CD8+CD4-CCR7+CD45RA+ naive T cells. CDR3 nucleotides: TGTGCCAGCACCTTTGCTGGAAACACCATATATTTT. Residues: CASTFAGNTIYF.